A selection of T cell receptor beta chains follows, all from one sample in a study of regulatory T cells in long-lasting Graves disease. TCRdb passed the multiplex PCR reads through MiXCR, listing each CDR3 protein once. The sample has roughly 300,000 distinct CDR3 sequences, 22% seen once; the top ten hold approximately 53%. The sample here was peripheral blood mononuclear cells (PBMCs), taken when the disease was refractory, from a patient treated with antithyroid drugs. The receptors originated from a female donor with Graves disease. Both conserved end residues are part of each CDR3. The D gene is left open where the match is weak. Only part of the rows carry a size: once, few, many, or a class if the clone is expanded.

>TRBJ2-1|TRBV5-1|TRBD2|15|.
TGCGCCAGCAGCAGAGGACTAGCGGGAAACAATGAGCAGTTCTTC
CASSRGLAGNNEQFF
>TRBJ1-2|TRBV10-3|.|13|many
TGTGCCATCCTTGAGACCAGGGACTATGGCTACACCTTC
CAILETRDYGYTF
>TRBJ1-5|TRBV6-1|.|12|few
TGTGCCAGCAGCAAACTCGGGCAGCCCCAGCATTTT
CASSKLGQPQHF
>TRBJ2-2|TRBV11-2|.|12|.
TGTGCCAGCAGCTTAGTTCACGGGGAGCTGTTTTTT
CASSLVHGELFF
>TRBJ1-1|TRBV20-1|.|12|.
TGCAGTGCCCCCAGGGAAAACACTGAAGCTTTCTTT
CSAPRENTEAFF
>TRBJ2-2|TRBV18|TRBD1|16|.
TGTGCCAGCTCACCACCCGACAGGGTTGGGACCGGGGAGCTGTTTTTT
CASSPPDRVGTGELFF
>TRBJ1-5|TRBV18|TRBD1|15|few
TGTGCCAGCTCACGGGGACAGGGTACCAATCAGCCCCAGCATTTT
CASSRGQGTNQPQHF
>TRBJ2-2|TRBV6-1|.|12|.
TGTGCCAGCAGCGCCAACCCCGGGGAGCTGTTTTTT
CASSANPGELFF
>TRBJ2-1|TRBV5-1|.|14|.
TGCGCCAGCAGCTCTTGGGGCTTGGACAATGAGCAGTTCTTC
CASSSWGLDNEQFF
>TRBJ1-1|TRBV12-3/TRBV12-4|.|14|.
TGTGCCAGCAGCGGTCAAACACGGGGCACTGAAGCTTTCTTT
CASSGQTRGTEAFF
>TRBJ2-2|TRBV4-3|.|15|few
TGCGCCAGCAGCCAAGATCGTGTACTCACCGGGGAGCTGTTTTTT
CASSQDRVLTGELFF
>TRBJ1-5|TRBV30|.|14|.
TGTGCCTGGGGCCCGGGGGTAGGAGGTCAGCCCCAGCATTTT
CAWGPGVGGQPQHF
>TRBJ1-1|TRBV30|TRBD1|13|few
TGTGCCTGGACCGATACAGGGGGCACTGAAGCTTTCTTT
CAWTDTGGTEAFF
>TRBJ2-2|TRBV9|.|11|.
TGTGCCAGCAGCGCCGCCGGGGAGCTGTTTTTT
CASSAAGELFF